The 7 T cell receptor beta chains listed next were all sequenced from one sample in a study of cytomegalovirus exposure and HLA in healthy donors. The primer mix had 60 Vbeta and 13 Jbeta primers. Only in-frame clones appear in the TCRdb table, and some are missing; sequencing was by immunoSEQ multiplex PCR. This repertoire includes roughly 100,000 clones. Sample: PBMCs. The receptor source for this set is a man aged 35 to 55 in good health and CMV-seronegative.

The chain recombines TRBV18 with TRBJ2-1; 7 nucleotides line up with TRBD2. The germline V gene has CDR1 KGHSH and CDR2 LQKENI. With 1 base clipped from V and 0 bases from J, the junction kept 6 bases outside the gene matches. The CDR3 length is 17 residues. DNA of the CDR3: TGTGCCAGCTCACCACAAGGGCGGGGGAGCTCCTACAATGAGCAGTTCTTC. Protein sequence: CASSPQGRGSSYNEQFF.

The rearrangement links TRBV30 to TRBJ2-7, with 10 bases identical to TRBD2. CDR3 size: 15 residues. The ends lost 3 bases at V and 1 base at J; junction bases unmatched: 6. Germline loops: CDR1 GTSNPN, CDR2 SVGIG (reference sequence). The CDR3 region is CAWRQASGGSYEQYF. The DNA for the CDR3 is TGTGCCTGGAGGCAAGCTAGCGGGGGTTCCTACGAGCAGTACTTC.

This chain connects TRBV4-3 to TRBJ2-1; 9 positions agree with TRBD1. Looked up from germline, CDR1 is LGHNA and CDR2 is YSLEER. V shed 0 bases and J 0 bases; nucleotides not matched to a gene: 0. The CDR3 is 16 amino acids. In DNA, the CDR3 is TGCGCCAGCAGCCAAGAGACAGGGGGCTCCTACAATGAGCAGTTCTTC. It is translated as CASSQETGGSYNEQFF.

V usage is TRBV9 and J usage is TRBJ1-4; no definite D call. V gave up 4 bases and J gave up 3 bases, with 16 bases separating them. CDR3 length: 16 amino acids. Germline CDR1 reads SGDLS; CDR2 reads YYNGEE. CDR3 bases: TGTGCCAGCAGCAAACTTGGAGGGATAGCTAATGAAAAACTGTTTTTT. Amino acid sequence: CASSKLGGIANEKLFF.

The V gene is TRBV7-8, the J gene TRBJ2-5, with D tentatively TRBD2 (6 bases). This CDR3 is built from 13 residues. Germline V gene lookup returns CDR1 SGHVS and CDR2 FQNEAQ. Trimming shortened V by 5 bases and J by 7 bases, and 14 bases separated the two germline ends. The CDR3 sequence is CASSEEGPRTQYF. The CDR3 DNA reads TGTGCCAGCAGCGAGGAGGGGCCAAGGACCCAGTACTTC.

DNA for the CDR3: TGCAGCGTCCACGGCGTGACAGGGCCAGATGGCTACACCTTC. Translated: CSVHGVTGPDGYTF. This chain uses TRBV29-1 with TRBJ1-2; TRBD1 matches 7 bases. Per germline, CDR1 SQVTM and CDR2 ANQGSEA. V shed 6 bases, J shed 6 bases, and the junction held 13 bases outside the gene matches. CDR3 length: 14 residues.

The rearrangement uses TRBV7-2 and TRBJ1-2, with 7 bases that match TRBD1. Germline values: CDR1 SGHTA, CDR2 FQGNSA. V was clipped by 5 bases and J by 8 bases; unmatched bases: 8. This CDR3 is 13 amino acids long. The CDR3: CASSPKGALGYTF. Written as DNA, the CDR3 is TGTGCCAGCAGCCCGAAGGGGGCTCTAGGCTACACCTTC.